The 24 T cell receptor beta chains below come from one sample, sequenced in a study of cytomegalovirus exposure and HLA in healthy donors. Profiling relied on immunoSEQ multiplex PCR, and the TCRdb table lists in-frame clones only, not all of them. Of 100,000 to 150,000 clones listed, approximately 90% are singletons. Sequences were obtained from PBMCs. These receptors were taken from a woman under 30 in good health and CMV-seronegative.

This clone was picked up one time. The chain combines TRBV9 with TRBJ2-5, with TRBD2 as a possible D gene (5 bases). V dropped 0 bases and J dropped 5 bases, with 14 bases sitting between them. Looked up from germline, CDR1 is SGDLS and CDR2 is YYNGEE. This CDR3 has 15 amino acids. The chain's CDR3 is CASSVDEGTGETQYF. CDR3 nucleotide sequence: TGTGCCAGCAGCGTAGACGAGGGAACGGGGGAGACCCAGTACTTC.

The rearrangement links TRBV19 to TRBJ2-1; 10 nucleotides align to TRBD2. The germline CDR1 and CDR2 sequences are LNHDA and SQIVND (reference sequence). This CDR3 region has 15 residues. Germline trimming cut 3 bases from V and 7 bases from J; bases unmatched to any gene: 6. CDR3 sequence (DNA): TGTGCCAGTAGTATTCCTAGCGGGAGTAGAAATGAGCAGTTCTTC. Translation: CASSIPSGSRNEQFF. Based on the CDR3 plus reference TRBV19 and TRBJ2-1, the full variable domain is DGGITQSPKYLFRKEGQNVTLSCEQNLNHDAMYWYRQDPGQGLRLIYYSQIVNDFQKGDIAEGYSVSREKKESFPLTVTSAQKNPTAFYLCASSIPSGSRNEQFFGPGTRLTVL.

The V gene is TRBV28, the J gene TRBJ1-5; unclear D gene. Germline CDR1 reads MDHEN; CDR2 reads SYDVKM. The CDR3 length is 11 residues. V was clipped by 4 bases and J by 6 bases, with 4 bases between them. CDR3 loop: CASSSGQPQHF. CDR3 sequence (DNA): TGTGCCAGCAGTTCGGGTCAGCCCCAGCATTTT.

This clone was counted a single time. The chain recombines TRBV27 with TRBJ2-1; TRBD2 matches 15 bases. From germline, CDR1 is MNHEY and CDR2 SMNVEV (reference sequence). The CDR3 extends over 15 amino acids. The V and J ends lost 5 bases and 10 bases, in that order; junction bases with no gene match: 6. The CDR3 nucleotides are TGTGCCAGCAGTGTCAAGGGACTAGCGGGAGGAGAGCAGTTCTTC. This gives the protein CASSVKGLAGGEQFF.

The CDR3 DNA follows: TGTGCCAGCAGCAACCCCGGACTTCCCTACGAGCAGTACTTC. Translating gives CASSNPGLPYEQYF. This chain connects TRBV6-6 to TRBJ2-7; D possibly corresponds to TRBD2 (5 bases). Per the germline V gene, CDR1 is MNHNY and CDR2 is SVGAGI (reference sequence). The germline V and J ends were trimmed by 6 bases and 2 bases, with 14 bases remaining between them. The CDR3 runs to 14 residues.

The V and J genes are TRBV2 and TRBJ2-3; D gene uncertain. The germline V gene has CDR1 SNHLY and CDR2 FYNNEI. Trimming cost V 3 bases and J 3 bases, with 13 bases left between them. The CDR3 is 15 amino acids. The chain's CDR3 is CASSEGESGTDTQYF. The CDR3 nucleotides are TGTGCCAGCAGTGAGGGCGAGTCAGGAACAGATACGCAGTATTTT.

The CDR3 sequence: CASSLDSYGYTF. The CDR3 coding sequence is TGTGCCAGCAGCTTGGACAGCTATGGCTACACCTTC. The chain recombines TRBV6-5 with TRBJ1-2; perhaps TRBD1 as D (6 bases). Trimming stripped 6 bases from V and 4 bases from J, with 9 bases between. Germline loops: CDR1 MNHEY, CDR2 SVGAGI. This CDR3 comprises 12 residues.

V usage is TRBV7-9 and J usage is TRBJ2-2, with 8 bases fitting TRBD1. This CDR3 is built from 15 residues. Germline V gives CDR1 SEHNR, CDR2 FQNEAQ (reference sequence). The V segment lost 5 bases and the J segment 1 base; nucleotides outside the gene matches: 3. CDR3 amino acids: CASSPDRGNTGELFF. The CDR3, as DNA: TGTGCCAGCAGCCCAGACAGGGGGAACACCGGGGAGCTGTTTTTT.

V gene TRBV5-6 combines with J gene TRBJ2-7, with D perhaps TRBD2 (5 bases). The length of the CDR3 is 13 residues. The V gene's germline CDR1 is SGHDT and CDR2 YYEEEE. V was cut by 1 base and J by 5 bases, with 10 bases left in between. The CDR3 DNA follows: TGTGCCAGCAGCTTGCGAGGGTCGGACGAGCAGTACTTC. Translated: CASSLRGSDEQYF.

This chain uses TRBV5-1 with TRBJ1-1; D gene uncertain. CDR3 length: 14 amino acids. Germline lookup yields CDR1 SGHRS and CDR2 YFSETQ. V dropped 0 bases and J dropped 2 bases, with 8 bases sitting between them. The CDR3 spells CASSLGGGNTEAFF. The CDR3, as DNA: TGCGCCAGCAGCTTGGGGGGAGGAAACACTGAAGCTTTCTTT.

This clone was observed once. The chain carries TRBV11-2 and TRBJ2-1, with D hard to call. The germline V gene has CDR1 SGHAT and CDR2 FQNNGV. This CDR3 is 16 amino acids long. The germline V and J ends were trimmed by 2 bases and 1 base, with 12 bases remaining between them. For the CDR3, the DNA is TGTGCCAGCAGCTTAACTGCTCCGGTATCCTACAATGAGCAGTTCTTC. Translating gives CASSLTAPVSYNEQFF.

The CDR3 nucleotides read TGTGCCAGCTCTTCGCTGGCTTTAGCGGGGCCCTCCTACAATGAGCAGTTCTTC. It is translated as CASSSLALAGPSYNEQFF. The chain couples TRBV28 to TRBJ2-1; the match to TRBD2 covers 8 bases. This CDR3 contains 18 residues. From germline, CDR1 is MDHEN and CDR2 SYDVKM. The ends lost 8 bases at V and 0 bases at J; junction bases unmatched: 15.

V is TRBV7-2 and J is TRBJ2-3; no firm D call. The V gene lost 3 bases and the J gene lost 6 bases, with 13 bases spanning the gap. CDR3 length equals 14 residues. Germline V gene sequence: CDR1 SGHTA, CDR2 FQGNSA. CDR3 protein: CASSLSRLGDTQYF. Written as DNA, the CDR3 is TGTGCCAGCAGCTTGAGCCGACTTGGGGATACGCAGTATTTT.

The chain recombines TRBV18 with TRBJ2-1; TRBD2 matches 15 bases. The germline V gene encodes CDR1 KGHSH and CDR2 LQKENI. J was trimmed by 0 bases and V by 3 bases; bases with no gene match: 9. The length of the CDR3 is 20 residues. CDR3: CASSPGLAGGQYSSYNEQFF. In nucleotides, the CDR3 is TGTGCCAGCTCACCGGGACTAGCGGGAGGCCAGTATAGCTCCTACAATGAGCAGTTCTTC.

The V gene is TRBV28, the J gene TRBJ1-1; no firm D call. V dropped 2 bases and J dropped 9 bases, with 16 bases sitting between them. Germline CDR1 reads MDHEN; CDR2 reads SYDVKM. The length of the CDR3 is 14 residues. The CDR3 coding sequence is TGTGCCAGCAGTTTAGGGCCCACCCAAGGTCAAGCTTTCTTT. Translated, it gives CASSLGPTQGQAFF.

The rearrangement uses TRBV2 and TRBJ1-4, with 8 positions matching TRBD1. CDR3 length: 14 residues. Germline trimming cut 7 bases from V and 7 bases from J; bases unmatched to any gene: 8. Germline values: CDR1 SNHLY, CDR2 FYNNEI. In nucleotides, the CDR3 is TGTGCCAGCAAGACGGACAGGGTGGGTGAAAAACTGTTTTTT. Protein sequence: CASKTDRVGEKLFF.

The chain combines TRBV9 with TRBJ1-1, with 7 bases aligning to TRBD1. V was clipped by 4 bases and J by 4 bases; unmatched bases: 7. Per germline, CDR1 SGDLS and CDR2 YYNGEE. The CDR3 consists of 14 residues. CDR3 in DNA: TGTGCCAGCAGCCTAGGGGGCTCGGGCACTGAAGCTTTCTTT. Protein product: CASSLGGSGTEAFF.

V and J are TRBV7-2 and TRBJ1-4; possible D gene TRBD1, 5 bases. Germline CDR1 is SGHTA and CDR2 is FQGNSA. CDR3 length: 15 amino acids. Trimming removed 5 bases at V and 1 base at J, with 11 bases between. In nucleotides, the CDR3 is TGTGCCAGCAGCCGCGGGGGTTTAACTAATGAAAAACTGTTTTTT. Its translation: CASSRGGLTNEKLFF.

The chain couples TRBV7-7 to TRBJ2-2, with D possibly being TRBD2 (6 bases). The CDR3 loop spans 15 amino acids. CDR1 is SSHAT and CDR2 is FNYEAQ in the germline V gene (reference sequence). Trimming shortened V by 4 bases and J by 5 bases, and 14 bases separated the two germline ends. In DNA, the CDR3 is TGTGCCAGCAGCTCCGGGAGCAGGGCAACCGGGGAGCTGTTTTTT. As protein: CASSSGSRATGELFF. Drawing the rest from reference TRBV7-7 and TRBJ2-2, the complete variable domain is GAGVSQSPRYKVTKRGQDVTLRCDPISSHATLYWYQQALGQGPEFLTYFNYEAQPDKSGLPSDRFSAERPEGSISTLTIQRTEQRDSAMYRCASSSGSRATGELFFGEGSRLTVL.

The chain carries TRBV4-1 and TRBJ2-3; D not resolved. V was pared by 0 bases and J by 0 bases, with 7 bases between. CDR3 length: 15 amino acids. Germline V CDR1 and CDR2: MGHRA, YSYEKL. CDR3 protein: CASSQDSSSTDTQYF. The CDR3 nucleotides read TGCGCCAGCAGCCAAGATTCGTCTAGCACAGATACGCAGTATTTT.

The V call is TRBV15, the J call TRBJ2-3; the match to TRBD1 covers 9 bases. Germline V gene sequence: CDR1 LNHNV, CDR2 YYDKDF (reference sequence). The CDR3 covers 15 residues. V shed 4 bases, J shed 3 bases, and the junction held 5 bases outside the gene matches. This CDR3 reads CATSNPGTGTDTQYF. CDR3 DNA: TGTGCCACCAGCAATCCCGGGACAGGGACAGATACGCAGTATTTT.

The gene calls are TRBV5-4 and TRBJ2-7; D may be TRBD1 (5 bases). CDR1 SGHNT and CDR2 YYREEE come from the germline V gene (reference sequence). The CDR3 extends over 15 amino acids. Between the trimmed V and J ends, which lost 0 bases and 6 bases, there was a span of 16 bases. CDR3 DNA sequence: TGTGCCAGCAGCTTGGGCGGCCAGGGTTCTCGCGAGCAGTACTTC. It translates to CASSLGGQGSREQYF. Full variable domain (rest looked up from reference TRBV5-4 and TRBJ2-7): ETGVTQSPTHLIKTRGQQVTLRCSSQSGHNTVSWYQQALGQGPQFIFQYYREEENGRGNFPPRFSGLQFPNYSSELNVNALELDDSALYLCASSLGGQGSREQYFGPGTRLTVT.

The rearrangement links TRBV7-6 to TRBJ1-2; 8 bases fit TRBD1. J was trimmed by 4 bases and V by 4 bases; bases with no gene match: 2. Germline CDR1 is SGHVS and CDR2 is FNYEAQ. This CDR3 is built from 13 residues. CDR3 loop: CASSSGQGYGYTF. Written as DNA, the CDR3 is TGTGCCAGCAGCTCCGGACAGGGCTATGGCTACACCTTC.

The J gene is TRBJ2-3, the V gene TRBV19; TRBD2 matches 8 bases. The junction had 7 bases not matched to a gene; V was cut back by 4 bases and J by 1 base. CDR1 and CDR2 (germline): LNHDA, SQIVND (reference sequence). The CDR3 loop spans 16 amino acids. In nucleotides, the CDR3 is TGTGCCAGTAGTAACTTCGGGGGGGTCCGCACAGATACGCAGTATTTT. Protein product: CASSNFGGVRTDTQYF. Full variable domain (outside the CDR3, taken from reference TRBV19 and TRBJ2-3): DGGITQSPKYLFRKEGQNVTLSCEQNLNHDAMYWYRQDPGQGLRLIYYSQIVNDFQKGDIAEGYSVSREKKESFPLTVTSAQKNPTAFYLCASSNFGGVRTDTQYFGPGTRLTVL.